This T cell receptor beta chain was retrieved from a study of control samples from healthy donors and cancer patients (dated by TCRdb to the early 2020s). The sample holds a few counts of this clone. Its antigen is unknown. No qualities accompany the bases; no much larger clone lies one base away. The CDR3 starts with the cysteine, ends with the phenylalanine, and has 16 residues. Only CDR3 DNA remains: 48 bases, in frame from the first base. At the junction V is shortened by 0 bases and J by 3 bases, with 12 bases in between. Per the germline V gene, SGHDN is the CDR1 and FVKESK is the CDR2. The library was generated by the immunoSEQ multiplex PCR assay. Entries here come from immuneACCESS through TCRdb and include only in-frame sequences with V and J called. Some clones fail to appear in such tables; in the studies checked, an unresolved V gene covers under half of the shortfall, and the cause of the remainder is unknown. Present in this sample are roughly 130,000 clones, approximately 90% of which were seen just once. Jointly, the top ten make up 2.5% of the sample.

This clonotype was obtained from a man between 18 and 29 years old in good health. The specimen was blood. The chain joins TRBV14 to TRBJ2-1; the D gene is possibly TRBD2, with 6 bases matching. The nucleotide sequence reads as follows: TGTGCCAGCAGCCAAGACCCGCGGGGCTTCTACAATGAGCAGTTCTTC. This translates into CASSQDPRGFYNEQFF.